These 28 T cell receptor beta chains originate from one sample sequenced in a study of human T cells and chemical hapten exposure. As for time point: patch test 3, about 24 weeks after DPC sensitization. Indicated treatment: therapeutic diphenylcyclopropenone sensitization with weekly scalp DPC. TCRdb re-analysed the RACE reads in MiXCR, keeping a single row per CDR3 protein. The sample carries some 110,000 distinct CDR3 sequences, under 40% recorded once. Sequenced material: whole blood, taken in connection with sensitization to the hapten diphenylcyclopropenone (DPC). All receptors derive from a man aged 40-49 years with alopecia areata. Some clones in this sample may be carry-over from other donors' samples.

This clonotype came up a few times. The chain joins TRBV4-2 to TRBJ1-5, with 7 bases that match TRBD1. CDR1 is LGHNA and CDR2 is YNFKEQ in the germline V gene. The CDR3 contains 19 residues. V shed 0 bases, J shed 0 bases, and the junction held 11 bases outside the gene matches. CDR3 amino acids: CASSQDLQGSLSSNQPQHF. CDR3 coding DNA: TGTGCCAGCAGCCAAGACCTACAGGGGTCTCTTTCTAGCAATCAGCCCCAGCATTTT.

This chain links TRBV7-6 with TRBJ2-5; D remains unclear. CDR1 SGHVS and CDR2 FNYEAQ come from the germline V gene. The length of the CDR3 is 14 residues. V lost 1 base, J lost 5 bases, and 11 bases lay in between. The CDR3 region is CASSLEVGSETQYF. DNA of the CDR3: TGTGCCAGCAGCTTAGAAGTCGGGTCTGAGACCCAGTACTTC.

The sample holds many counts of this clonotype. The rearrangement links TRBV27 to TRBJ2-2; D is undetermined. The CDR3 is 13 residues long. CDR1 and CDR2 from the germline V gene are MNHEY and SMNVEV (reference sequence). V shed 5 bases and J shed 7 bases, with 11 bases lying between them. This CDR3 reads CASSEGRHGELFF. The DNA for the CDR3 is TGTGCCAGCAGTGAAGGTAGACACGGGGAGCTGTTTTTT.

This clonotype has more than one count but fewer than ten. The chain joins TRBV20-1 to TRBJ2-1; possible D gene TRBD1, 6 bases. Germline V gives CDR1 DFQATT, CDR2 SNEGSKA (reference sequence). Trimming stripped 7 bases from V and 2 bases from J, with 9 bases between. This CDR3 contains 12 residues. The CDR3 DNA is TGCAGTGGGGGGCTGGCCTACAATGAGCAGTTCTTC. This codes for CSGGLAYNEQFF.

The chain recombines TRBV29-1 with TRBJ1-2; D is uncertain. The germline CDR1 and CDR2 sequences are SQVTM and ANQGSEA. Between the trimmed V and J ends, which lost 4 bases and 6 bases, there was a span of 12 bases. The CDR3 is 12 residues long. As DNA, the CDR3 is TGCAGCGTTGTAAGTCCGGAGGATGGCTACACCTTC. This sequence encodes CSVVSPEDGYTF. Supplemented by reference TRBV29-1 and TRBJ1-2, the full variable domain reads SAVISQKPSRDICQRGTSLTIQCQVDSQVTMMFWYRQQPGQSLTLIATANQGSEATYESGFVIDKFPISRPNLTFSTLTVSNMSPEDSSIYLCSVVSPEDGYTFGSGTRLTVV.

In this sample, this clonotype turned up a few times. The chain carries TRBV29-1 and TRBJ2-3; weak D call: TRBD2 (6 bases). The CDR3 sequence is 14 residues long. V lost 6 bases, J lost 2 bases, and 15 bases lay in between. Germline assignment: CDR1 SQVTM and CDR2 ANQGSEA. CDR3 DNA: TGCAGCGTAACGACTAGTCTTTCCACAGATACGCAGTATTTT. Translated: CSVTTSLSTDTQYF.

The rearrangement uses TRBV29-1 and TRBJ2-5; D is possibly TRBD1 (6 bases). From germline, CDR1 is SQVTM and CDR2 ANQGSEA. CDR3 length equals 12 residues. The V end was cut by 7 bases, the J end by 3 bases, with 12 bases between. CDR3 DNA sequence: TGCAGCGGAGCAGGGGCAGAAGAGACCCAGTACTTC. This gives the protein CSGAGAEETQYF.

This clonotype was seen a few times. The V call is TRBV28, the J call TRBJ2-7; no clear D. CDR3 length equals 11 residues. V shed 6 bases and J shed 3 bases, with 6 bases lying between them. Germline lookup yields CDR1 MDHEN and CDR2 SYDVKM. The CDR3 coding sequence is TGTGCCAGCAGCCTCCTCTACGAGCAGTACTTC. It specifies CASSLLYEQYF. Supplemented by reference TRBV28 and TRBJ2-7, the full variable domain reads DVKVTQSSRYLVKRTGEKVFLECVQDMDHENMFWYRQDPGLGLRLIYFSYDVKMKEKGDIPEGYSVSREKKERFSLILESASTNQTSMYLCASSLLYEQYFGPGTRLTVT.

This clonotype was recorded a few times. The chain has TRBV29-1 and TRBJ2-1, with a tentative D call TRBD2 (6 bases). CDR3 length: 13 amino acids. Germline lookup yields CDR1 SQVTM and CDR2 ANQGSEA. Trimming took 4 bases from V and 1 from J, leaving 8 bases between them. The CDR3 spells CSVVGLSYNEQFF. The CDR3 nucleotides read TGCAGCGTTGTGGGACTTTCCTACAATGAGCAGTTCTTC.

This clonotype has just a few counts. V gene TRBV27 combines with J gene TRBJ2-4; 11 bases are a match to TRBD2. The CDR3 has 15 amino acids. The germline V gene has CDR1 MNHEY and CDR2 SMNVEV (reference sequence). Germline trimming cut 3 bases from V and 8 bases from J; bases unmatched to any gene: 6. The CDR3 DNA reads as TGTGCCAGCAGTTTTCTAGCGGGAGGACGTGACATTCAGTACTTC. This codes for CASSFLAGGRDIQYF.

This clonotype was seen only a few times. The rearrangement uses TRBV7-2 and TRBJ2-5; 8 bases are shared with TRBD1. V lost 7 bases and J lost 4; bases outside the gene matches: 5. The germline V gene has CDR1 SGHTA and CDR2 FQGNSA. The CDR3 runs to 13 residues. The CDR3: CASTRGQGETQYF. DNA for the CDR3: TGTGCCAGCACCCGAGGACAGGGAGAGACCCAGTACTTC.

The genes are TRBV12-3 or TRBV12-4 and TRBJ1-1, with D hard to call. The V end lost 8 bases, the J end lost 5 bases, and 12 bases lay between the germline ends. The CDR3 spans 12 residues. Here the CDR3 reads CASYLDPTEAFF. In DNA, the CDR3 is TGTGCCAGCTATTTAGACCCGACTGAAGCTTTCTTT.

The rearrangement joins TRBV28 to TRBJ2-1, with 13 bases aligning to TRBD2. V trimming: 1 base; J trimming: 7 bases; junction bases outside the gene matches: 4. The CDR3 sequence is 16 residues long. Germline V gives CDR1 MDHEN, CDR2 SYDVKM. CDR3 region: CASSLLGTSGKNEQFF. The DNA of the CDR3 is TGTGCCAGCAGTTTATTGGGGACTAGCGGGAAGAATGAGCAGTTCTTC.

The genes are TRBV7-2 and TRBJ2-3; 7 positions match TRBD2. Germline CDR1 and CDR2: SGHTA and FQGNSA. The J segment lost 0 bases and the V segment lost 0 bases, leaving 0 bases of the junction unmatched. The CDR3 extends over 15 amino acids. The CDR3 protein is CASSLASGSTDTQYF. The CDR3 bases are TGTGCCAGCAGCTTAGCTAGCGGGAGCACAGATACGCAGTATTTT.

The chain uses TRBV19 and TRBJ2-6; D is undetermined. Deletions cut 1 base from V and 0 bases from J, with 10 bases between. This CDR3 has 17 amino acids. Germline-derived CDR1 and CDR2 are LNHDA and SQIVND (reference sequence). As DNA, the CDR3 is TGTGCCAGTAGTATAGCGGCACTAAGCTCTGGGGCCAACGTCCTGACTTTC. It yields the protein CASSIAALSSGANVLTF. The entire variable domain, with the rest obtained from reference TRBV19 and TRBJ2-6, is as follows: DGGITQSPKYLFRKEGQNVTLSCEQNLNHDAMYWYRQDPGQGLRLIYYSQIVNDFQKGDIAEGYSVSREKKESFPLTVTSAQKNPTAFYLCASSIAALSSGANVLTFGAGSRLTVL.

This clonotype was seen a few times. The chain is built from TRBV7-3 and TRBJ1-1, with D perhaps matching TRBD1 (5 bases). CDR1 SGHTA and CDR2 FQGTGA come from the germline V gene. This CDR3 spans 13 amino acids. Deletions cut 3 bases from V and 2 bases from J, with 7 bases between. CDR3 amino acids: CASSLQGNTEAFF. CDR3 DNA: TGTGCCAGCAGCTTGCAGGGTAACACTGAAGCTTTCTTT.

This clonotype occurred a few times. The rearrangement links TRBV15 to TRBJ1-1, with 9 bases fitting TRBD1. The V segment lost 4 bases and the J segment 4 bases; nucleotides outside the gene matches: 7. The CDR3 runs 15 residues. Germline CDR1 reads LNHNV; CDR2 reads YYDKDF (reference sequence). CDR3 sequence reads: CATSTLGQGVTEAFF. The CDR3 bases are TGTGCCACCAGCACCCTGGGACAGGGAGTCACTGAAGCTTTCTTT.

This clonotype has at least ten counts. The junction shows a germline mismatch at one end, possibly a read error. This chain joins TRBV7-7 and TRBJ2-1, with 11 bases matching TRBD2. CDR1 and CDR2 (germline): SSHAT, FNYEAQ (reference sequence). The CDR3 is 16 amino acids. The DNA for the CDR3 is TGTGCTAGCAGCTTGGGACTAGCGGATACCTACAATGAGCAGTTCTTC. Amino acid sequence: CASSLGLADTYNEQFF.

The rearrangement joins TRBV4-3 to TRBJ2-5; D is unresolved. Germline loops: CDR1 LGHNA, CDR2 YSLEER. Trimming removed 0 bases at V and 5 bases at J, with 7 bases between. The CDR3 is 13 amino acids. CDR3 sequence (DNA): TGCGCCAGCAGCCAAGATCGTTGGGAGACCCAGTACTTC. This gives the protein CASSQDRWETQYF.

The chain's CDR3 is CAWEKRARGEQYF. The DNA for the CDR3 is TGTGCCTGGGAGAAGAGGGCAAGGGGGGAGCAGTACTTC. This rearrangement joins TRBV30 to TRBJ2-7, with D maybe TRBD1 (6 bases). This CDR3 is 13 amino acids long. Trimming cost V 5 bases and J 7 bases, with 18 bases left between them. Germline values: CDR1 GTSNPN, CDR2 SVGIG (reference sequence).

J is TRBJ2-3 and V is TRBV20-1, with a possible D match to TRBD2 (5 bases). Germline CDR1 reads DFQATT; CDR2 reads SNEGSKA (reference sequence). The CDR3 runs 14 residues. The V gene lost 5 bases and the J gene lost 0 bases, with 12 bases spanning the gap. The CDR3 nucleotides read TGCAGTGCTCCGGACTCATCTAGCACAGATACGCAGTATTTT. Translating it yields CSAPDSSSTDTQYF.

This chain uses TRBV20-1 with TRBJ2-7; the match to TRBD1 covers 11 bases. CDR1 is DFQATT, CDR2 SNEGSKA, per germline (reference sequence). With V trimmed by 6 bases and J by 4 bases, 14 bases remained unmatched. This CDR3 is built from 16 residues. CDR3 amino acids: CSAYLLPGTGGYEQYF. The CDR3 region has the DNA TGCAGTGCCTACCTGCTACCCGGGACAGGGGGATACGAGCAGTACTTC.

This chain joins TRBV4-1 and TRBJ2-3; TRBD1 might be the D (6 bases). The V and J ends lost 3 bases and 4 bases respectively, with 20 bases between them. This CDR3 has 17 amino acids. Germline V gene sequence: CDR1 MGHRA, CDR2 YSYEKL. The CDR3 DNA reads as TGCGCCAGCAGCCAGCTCCCCGTCCAGGGGTTCGCAGATACGCAGTATTTT. This translates into CASSQLPVQGFADTQYF.

The chain couples TRBV29-1 to TRBJ2-7; 7 bases fit TRBD2. Trimming took 7 bases from V and 4 from J; bases not matched to a gene: 19. The CDR3 spans 16 residues. CDR1 and CDR2 (germline): SQVTM, ANQGSEA. The CDR3 DNA sequence: TGCAGCGCGTATGGGAAGGCCGGGGGGATGCGGTACGAGCAGTACTTC. This encodes CSAYGKAGGMRYEQYF.

The J gene is TRBJ2-3, the V gene TRBV6-2 or TRBV6-3; 9 bases align to TRBD2. This CDR3 region has 16 residues. The V and J ends lost 5 bases and 2 bases, in that order; junction bases with no gene match: 8. Germline loops: CDR1 MNHEY, CDR2 SVGEGT. This CDR3 reads CASSISRTSVTDTQYF. Written as DNA, the CDR3 is TGTGCCAGCAGTATATCCAGGACTAGCGTCACAGATACGCAGTATTTT.

The CDR3 nucleotides read TGCGCCAGCAGCCAAGAGGGGACAGACACAGGCTCTGGAAACACCATATATTTT. Amino acid sequence: CASSQEGTDTGSGNTIYF. This sequence joins TRBV4-1 and TRBJ1-3, with TRBD1 identical over 7 bases. CDR1 MGHRA and CDR2 YSYEKL come from the germline V gene. CDR3 length equals 18 residues. V lost 0 bases, J lost 0 bases, and 8 bases stayed unmatched.

J is TRBJ2-7 and V is TRBV14; 9 bases line up with TRBD1. CDR1 and CDR2 (germline): SGHDN, FVKESK. The V and J ends lost 3 bases and 2 bases, in that order; junction bases with no gene match: 11. The CDR3 has 17 residues. CDR3 amino acids: CASSQFTGTGYAYEQYF. Written as DNA, the CDR3 is TGTGCCAGCAGCCAGTTTACCGGGACAGGGTACGCCTACGAGCAGTACTTC.

This clonotype was found a few times. This chain's CDR3 is CASSPTSGNTDTQYF. The CDR3 DNA reads TGTGCCAGCAGTCCGACTAGCGGGAACACAGATACGCAGTATTTT. The chain recombines TRBV6-2 or TRBV6-3 with TRBJ2-3; 11 bases agree with TRBD2. The CDR3 runs 15 residues. V trimming: 5 bases; J trimming: 2 bases; junction bases outside the gene matches: 3. Germline-derived CDR1 and CDR2 are MNHEY and SVGEGT.